These 2 T cell receptor beta chains were all obtained from the same sample, sequenced in a study of cytomegalovirus exposure and HLA in healthy donors. With 60 Vbeta and 13 Jbeta primers, the PCR was carried out. Produced via immunoSEQ multiplex PCR; TCRdb's table is partial and in-frame only. The data contain roughly 130,000 clones, roughly 90% of them singletons. Specimen: PBMCs. The receptors originated from a woman aged 40 to 49 in good health and CMV-seronegative.

The chain links TRBV5-1 to TRBJ2-3; TRBD2 matches at 8 bases. The CDR3 has 17 amino acids. Germline V lookup: CDR1 SGHRS, CDR2 YFSETQ. V was pared by 4 bases and J by 5 bases, with 15 bases of the junction left unmatched. The CDR3 sequence is CASSPPTGRAALDTQYF. For the CDR3, the DNA is TGCGCCAGCAGCCCACCGACCGGGAGGGCCGCCTTAGATACGCAGTATTTT.

The rearrangement joins TRBV11-2 to TRBJ1-2, with 12 nucleotides matching TRBD1. The trim removed 5 bases at V and 2 bases at J, leaving 3 bases unmatched. Germline values: CDR1 SGHAT, CDR2 FQNNGV. The CDR3 has 15 amino acids. The CDR3 sequence: CASSRDRGLNYGYTF. The DNA of the CDR3 is TGTGCCAGCAGCCGGGACAGGGGGCTAAACTATGGCTACACCTTC.